The 20 T cell receptor beta chains below come from one sample, sequenced in a study of cytomegalovirus exposure and HLA in healthy donors (dated by TCRdb to the late 2010s). Library generation was performed with the immunoSEQ multiplex PCR assay. A mixture of 60 forward primers for TCR Vbeta segments and 13 reverse primers for TCR Jbeta segments was used in the multiplex PCR. TCRdb re-hosts the immuneACCESS table, in-frame sequences only. Its copies lack some clones; in the studies checked, an unresolved V gene accounts for under half of them, and the cause for the rest is not known. This sample's table has entries for 120,000 to 150,000 clones. The top ten clonotypes cover 2% to 2.5% of the sample. The sequenced material came from PBMCs. The receptors stem from a woman younger than 30 in good health and CMV-seronegative.

This chain links TRBV4-2 with TRBJ2-1, with 10 bases identical to TRBD2. The CDR3 sequence is 14 residues long. Germline values: CDR1 LGHNA, CDR2 YNFKEQ. J lost 9 bases, V lost 0 bases, and 2 bases had no gene match. This CDR3 is CASSQDLAGVEQFF. For the CDR3, the DNA is TGTGCCAGCAGCCAAGATCTAGCGGGAGTTGAGCAGTTCTTC.

J is TRBJ1-2 and V is TRBV5-4; unclear D gene. The CDR3 loop spans 14 amino acids. Trimming shortened V by 5 bases and J by 6 bases, and 17 bases separated the two germline ends. CDR1 SGHNT and CDR2 YYREEE come from the germline V gene (reference sequence). The CDR3 region has the DNA TGTGCCAGCAGTATGGGCCAGGTGTTGAATGGCTACACCTTC. The encoded protein is CASSMGQVLNGYTF.

This rearrangement joins TRBV5-1 to TRBJ2-2; 12 nucleotides line up with TRBD1. Germline V gene sequence: CDR1 SGHRS, CDR2 YFSETQ. V was pared by 4 bases and J by 6 bases, with 4 bases of the junction left unmatched. This CDR3 is built from 15 residues. In nucleotides, the CDR3 is TGCGCCAGCAGCCCGGGGGACAGGGGGCCCGGGGAGCTGTTTTTT. Residues: CASSPGDRGPGELFF.

V and J are TRBV30 and TRBJ1-2; the match to TRBD1 covers 7 bases. After removal of 0 bases from V and 7 bases from J, the junction contained 11 bases not matched to a gene. The CDR3 covers 15 residues. CDR1 and CDR2 (germline): GTSNPN, SVGIG (reference sequence). CDR3 coding DNA: TGTGCCTGGAGTGTACTAAGGGGGCTAGGTGGTGGCTACACCTTC. Its translation is CAWSVLRGLGGGYTF.

The V gene is TRBV9, the J gene TRBJ2-3, with TRBD2 matching over 15 bases. Trimming at V came to 0 bases and at J to 6 bases, leaving 5 bases not matched to a gene. Germline lookup yields CDR1 SGDLS and CDR2 YYNGEE. This CDR3 is 17 amino acids long. CDR3 in DNA: TGTGCCAGCAGCGTAGGGACTAGCGGGAGGGGATCGGATACGCAGTATTTT. As protein: CASSVGTSGRGSDTQYF.

The genes are TRBV7-9 and TRBJ1-2; the match to TRBD1 covers 7 bases. V was pared by 6 bases and J by 8 bases, with 3 bases of the junction left unmatched. CDR3 length equals 11 residues. Germline V CDR1 and CDR2: SEHNR, FQNEAQ (reference sequence). The CDR3 sequence is CASRTTGGYTF. CDR3 bases: TGTGCCAGCAGGACGACAGGGGGCTACACCTTC.

This chain uses TRBV25-1 with TRBJ2-2; 8 bases map to TRBD1. Germline V gene lookup returns CDR1 MGHDK and CDR2 SYGVNS. Trimming at V came to 4 bases and at J to 3 bases, leaving 10 bases not matched to a gene. The CDR3 runs 17 residues. CDR3 in amino acids: CASSVSRTGLYTGELFF. The CDR3 nucleotides are TGTGCCAGCAGTGTCAGCCGGACAGGGCTTTACACCGGGGAGCTGTTTTTT.

The V call is TRBV29-1, the J call TRBJ1-1; maybe TRBD1 (6 bases). The germline CDR1 and CDR2 sequences are SQVTM and ANQGSEA. This CDR3 contains 13 residues. The V gene lost 7 bases and the J gene lost 3 bases, with 15 bases spanning the gap. The DNA of the CDR3 is TGCAGCGCAAGCAGGGGTGGTGACACTGAAGCTTTCTTT. It specifies CSASRGGDTEAFF. Full variable domain (outside the CDR3, taken from reference TRBV29-1 and TRBJ1-1): SAVISQKPSRDICQRGTSLTIQCQVDSQVTMMFWYRQQPGQSLTLIATANQGSEATYESGFVIDKFPISRPNLTFSTLTVSNMSPEDSSIYLCSASRGGDTEAFFGQGTRLTVV.

The gene calls are TRBV27 and TRBJ1-1; tentatively, D is TRBD1 (5 bases). CDR3 length equals 16 residues. V gave up 3 bases and J gave up 0 bases, with 14 bases separating them. Germline V CDR1 and CDR2: MNHEY, SMNVEV (reference sequence). In nucleotides, the CDR3 is TGTGCCAGCAGTTTTGGGGCCAGTCTCTTGAACACTGAAGCTTTCTTT. Its translation: CASSFGASLLNTEAFF.

This chain uses TRBV11-2 with TRBJ2-7, with D uncertain. V was cut by 5 bases and J by 0 bases, with 17 bases left in between. The V gene's germline CDR1 is SGHAT and CDR2 FQNNGV. CDR3 length equals 16 residues. The CDR3 loop is CASSPRSVILSYEQYF. The CDR3, as DNA: TGTGCCAGCAGCCCCCGTTCAGTAATCCTCTCCTACGAGCAGTACTTC.

This chain uses TRBV28 with TRBJ1-2, with TRBD1 matching 8 bases. CDR1 and CDR2 (germline): MDHEN, SYDVKM. Losses at the gene ends were 6 bases for V and 6 bases for J; bases not matched to a gene: 12. The CDR3 consists of 15 residues. CDR3 region: CASRSPKTGENGYTF. The DNA of the CDR3 is TGTGCCAGCAGAAGCCCCAAGACAGGGGAAAATGGCTACACCTTC.

The J gene is TRBJ2-3, the V gene TRBV2; 11 nucleotides line up with TRBD2. Germline trimming cut 4 bases from V and 2 bases from J; bases unmatched to any gene: 5. CDR1 SNHLY and CDR2 FYNNEI come from the germline V gene. The CDR3 is 16 amino acids. The CDR3 sequence is CASSVLAGGLTDTQYF. DNA for the CDR3: TGTGCCAGCAGTGTCCTAGCGGGAGGACTCACAGATACGCAGTATTTT.

The V gene is TRBV29-1, the J gene TRBJ1-4, with D unclear. The CDR3 covers 14 residues. Germline CDR1 reads SQVTM; CDR2 reads ANQGSEA. V lost 1 base to trimming and J lost 8 bases, with 14 bases between them. The DNA for the CDR3 is TGCAGCGTTGAAGGGACCTTTGAGGGCGAAAAACTGTTTTTT. Its translation: CSVEGTFEGEKLFF.

The V gene is TRBV21-1, the J gene TRBJ1-5; TRBD1, the table's D call, lacks a check against the DNA. TRBV21-1 is flagged as a pseudogene. The CDR3 is 16 residues long. The CDR3 spells CASSKAGTGPYQPQHF. The CDR3 DNA reads TGTGCCAGCAGCAAAGCTGGGACAGGCCCTTATCAGCCCCAGCATTTT.

This sequence joins TRBV18 and TRBJ1-2; 7 positions match TRBD1. The CDR3 runs 14 residues. V lost 6 bases, J lost 6 bases, and 10 bases stayed unmatched. Germline V CDR1 and CDR2: KGHSH, LQKENI. This chain's CDR3 is CASSRGQENDGYTF. The CDR3 nucleotides read TGTGCCAGCTCCCGAGGACAGGAGAACGATGGCTACACCTTC.

V usage is TRBV21-1 and J usage is TRBJ2-2; the DNA was not used to check the table's D call, TRBD2. TRBV21-1 is a known pseudogene. CDR3 length equals 19 residues. DNA for the CDR3: TGTGCCAGCAGCAAAGCCCTGGGCCGAAGCGGGAGTCACACCGGGGAGCTGTTTTTT. It encodes CASSKALGRSGSHTGELFF.

The rearrangement joins TRBV9 to TRBJ1-1; D gene uncertain. CDR1 and CDR2 (germline): SGDLS, YYNGEE. With 0 bases removed from V and 5 bases from J, the gap between germline ends came to 8 bases. CDR3 length: 13 amino acids. The CDR3 nucleotides read TGTGCCAGCAGCGTAGATTCCCGGACTGAAGCTTTCTTT. Its protein product is CASSVDSRTEAFF. Drawing the rest from reference TRBV9 and TRBJ1-1, the complete variable domain is DSGVTQTPKHLITATGQRVTLRCSPRSGDLSVYWYQQSLDQGLQFLIQYYNGEERAKGNILERFSAQQFPDLHSELNLSSLELGDSALYFCASSVDSRTEAFFGQGTRLTVV.

The chain combines TRBV6-1 with TRBJ1-4; no definite D call. Germline V CDR1 and CDR2: MNHNS, SASEGT. Trimming cost V 8 bases and J 4 bases, with 17 bases left between them. The CDR3 consists of 15 residues. For the CDR3, the DNA is TGTGCCAGCGGTCTTATGACAAAATATAATGAAAAACTGTTTTTT. Translated, it gives CASGLMTKYNEKLFF.

CDR3 in DNA: TGTGCCAGCAGTTTATTGAAAGAGGCGAGCTATGGCTACACCTTC. Translating gives CASSLLKEASYGYTF. The chain joins TRBV28 to TRBJ1-2; no clear D. The CDR3 is 15 residues long. V was pared by 1 base and J by 4 bases, with 13 bases between. Per germline, CDR1 MDHEN and CDR2 SYDVKM.

The chain employs TRBV30 and TRBJ2-7, with TRBD2 identical over 14 bases. CDR3 size: 17 residues. Trimming at V came to 0 bases and at J to 4 bases, leaving 8 bases not matched to a gene. The germline gives CDR1 GTSNPN, CDR2 SVGIG (reference sequence). CDR3 region: CAWSVRGTSGRRYEQYF. CDR3 DNA sequence: TGTGCCTGGAGTGTACGGGGGACTAGCGGGAGAAGGTACGAGCAGTACTTC.